This TCR beta chain originates from a study of vaccination effects on CD4 cells after COVID-19 (dated by TCRdb to about 2022). In terms of the full investigation: In the ViraFEST assay, PBMC were stimulated with viral peptide pools, and TCR sequencing was then used to find antigen-specific CD4+ T cell clonotypes based on their expansion. Around 2 million PBMC per well were cultured in IMDM with about 5% human AB serum, roughly 11 IU/ml IL-2 and gentamicin, plus 10 ug/ml peptides. Each participant received two doses of an mRNA SARS-CoV-2 vaccine, either BNT162b2 or mRNA-1273. SARS-CoV-2 spike-specific CD4+ TCR repertoires were compared before and after mRNA vaccination in COVID-19 convalescent patients and in infection-naive vaccine recipients. A total of nine to ten COVID-19 convalescent patients and a handful of SARS-CoV-2-naive healthy vaccine recipients were included in the full study. Cultures from other donors in the study were sequenced using the Oncomine TCR Beta short-read assay on an Illumina iSeq 100. Summary of the overall study and its limitations: In healthy vaccine recipients, vaccine-induced clones were almost all SARS-CoV-2 mono-reactive, with only 1 of 255 cross-reactive with common cold coronaviruses. Limitations of the study were the small number of convalescent patients and the absence of early post-infection timepoints. Marked clonal contraction was observed in both infection-induced and vaccine-induced clones at late post-vaccination timepoints, consistent with waning T cell responses.

V lost 6 bases and J lost 8 bases; the stretch between them is 13 bases long. From the cysteine through the phenylalanine, the CDR3 covers 13 amino acids. Just CDR3 DNA is preserved here, 39 bases in frame from base 1. Sequences KGHSH (CDR1) and LQKENI (CDR2) are obtained from the germline V gene. Library construction relied on the immunoSEQ multiplex PCR assay. TCR beta CDR3 sequencing was performed on DNA from the cultured, isolated CD4+ T cells. The study's own analysis went as follows. Non-productive TCR sequences were removed, reads were trimmed to the CDR3 region, and CDR3s of at least 7 amino acids were retained. Antigen-specific clonotypes were identified using the MANAFEST web app by comparison of expansion in peptide wells against reference cultures. For clones to be considered positive, expansion at FDR<0.05 versus reference and all other wells, an odds ratio above 5, and a frequency above 0.1% in two replicate wells were required. A clonotype was called cross-reactive if it was significantly expanded both in SARS-CoV-2 spike wells and in at least one common cold coronavirus spike condition. Using the stringdist R package, CDR3 similarity was measured by Levenshtein distance, and unrooted trees were constructed with ape in R 3.6.1. The table was pulled from immuneACCESS by TCRdb, which kept in-frame rearrangements only. Such tables lose some clones; where checked, under half of the loss comes from unresolved V genes, and the rest has no known cause. That table gives V, J and clone size, and the DNA gave D and trimming. This sample has 50,000 to 60,000 clones in its table, and around three quarters of those were observed once. The ten largest clones add up to roughly 3% of the sample.

About this clone: Its specific antigen is unknown. No much larger clone exists at a distance of one base, and base qualities are not known.

After around 10 days of culture, CD4+ T cells were isolated with the EasySep CD4+ T cell isolation kit. Negative nucleocapsid antibody results before and after vaccination confirmed that the healthy vaccine recipients had no prior SARS-CoV-2 infection. On days 3 and 7, half of the culture medium was replaced with fresh IL-2-containing medium. Unless otherwise noted, each peptide stimulation condition was cultured in triplicate wells. Using Ficoll-Paque Plus gradient centrifugation, PBMC were separated from whole blood and then either used fresh or cryopreserved at -140C. The QIAamp micro DNA kit was used to extract genomic DNA from the cultured CD4+ T cells.

The input for sequencing was CD4+ T cells from PBMCs cultured without peptide, taken before COVID-19 vaccination. The chain links TRBV18 with TRBJ1-4; the D gene is perhaps TRBD1, on 5 matching bases. The origin of this receptor is a human donor who received a COVID-19 vaccine. Here the CDR3 is given as CASSGQGNEKLFF. Here is the DNA: TGTGCCAGCTCGGGGCAGGGAAACGAAAAACTGTTTTTT.